One sample yielded the 24 T cell receptor beta chains listed below, sequenced in a study of T cell responses to AZD1222 COVID-19 vaccine. Repertoires were generated with immunoSEQ multiplex PCR, while TCRdb's copy carries only in-frame clones and drops some. Altogether roughly 120,000 clones are present, about 92% being singletons, with the ten largest covering 14%. This material consisted of peripheral blood, taken on day 0 of AZD1222 vaccination. The receptors were sampled from an adult in good health.

Note on this clone: This sample includes further DNA sequences coding for the same CDR3. The chain employs TRBV10-2 and TRBJ1-5; tentative D call: TRBD1 (6 bases). This CDR3 contains 15 residues. Germline values: CDR1 WSHSY, CDR2 SAAADI. V lost 0 bases and J 5 bases, leaving 11 bases between the germline ends. This chain's CDR3 is CASSESSGEDQPQHF. CDR3 coding DNA: TGCGCCAGCAGTGAGTCCTCAGGGGAGGATCAGCCCCAGCATTTT.

The chain joins TRBV5-1 to TRBJ2-1, with TRBD2 matching over 9 bases. Germline V gene sequence: CDR1 SGHRS, CDR2 YFSETQ. CDR3 length: 14 residues. The V gene end was trimmed by 3 bases and the J gene end by 8 bases; junction bases not matched to a gene: 6. CDR3 loop: CASSSSGGPHEQFF. For the CDR3, the DNA is TGCGCCAGCAGCTCCAGCGGGGGGCCCCATGAGCAGTTCTTC.

The DNA for the CDR3 is TGTGCCAGCAGCCGGACTAGCGGGGCATCCTACGAGCAGTACTTC. Its translation is CASSRTSGASYEQYF. J is TRBJ2-7 and V is TRBV9, with 12 bases aligning to TRBD2. V was pared by 4 bases and J by 1 base, with 3 bases of the junction left unmatched. The CDR3 sequence is 15 residues long. Per the germline V gene, CDR1 is SGDLS and CDR2 is YYNGEE.

This chain joins TRBV6-4 and TRBJ2-1; the D gene is possibly TRBD1 (6 bases). Germline V CDR1 and CDR2: MRHNA, SNTAGT. CDR3 size: 16 residues. The V and J ends lost 4 bases and 4 bases respectively, with 17 bases between them. The CDR3 here is CASSVSPGDGYNEQFF. For the CDR3, the DNA is TGTGCCAGCAGTGTCTCCCCAGGGGACGGATACAATGAGCAGTTCTTC.

Concerning this clone itself: The junction and the germline gene differ at one end; a read error may be behind it. V and J are TRBV2 and TRBJ1-1, with D possibly being TRBD1 (5 bases). The CDR3 is 12 amino acids. CDR1 and CDR2 from the germline V gene are SNHLY and FYNNEI. CDR3 amino acids: CASREDLTESLF. The CDR3 DNA is TGTGCCAGCAGAGAAGACTTGACAGAGTCTCTCTTT.

The genes are TRBV18 and TRBJ1-1, with a possible D match to TRBD1 (6 bases). This CDR3 is built from 16 residues. Looked up from germline, CDR1 is KGHSH and CDR2 is LQKENI. V was pared by 2 bases and J by 5 bases, with 18 bases between. The CDR3 spells CASSPRDIPRGTEAFF. CDR3 DNA sequence: TGTGCCAGCTCACCAAGGGACATACCACGAGGGACTGAAGCTTTCTTT. The variable domain in full, completed from reference TRBV18 and TRBJ1-1, reads NAGVMQNPRHLVRRRGQEARLRCSPMKGHSHVYWYRQLPEEGLKFMVYLQKENIIDESGMPKERFSAEFPKEGPSILRIQQVVRGDSAAYFCASSPRDIPRGTEAFFGQGTRLTVV.

V gene TRBV7-9 combines with J gene TRBJ2-3; D remains ambiguous. Trimming shortened V by 0 bases and J by 0 bases, and 7 bases separated the two germline ends. Germline V gives CDR1 SEHNR, CDR2 FQNEAQ (reference sequence). This CDR3 comprises 15 residues. For the CDR3, the DNA is TGTGCCAGCAGCTTAGCGGAAACTAGCACAGATACGCAGTATTTT. Protein sequence: CASSLAETSTDTQYF.

J is TRBJ1-1 and V is TRBV7-2; tentatively, D is TRBD1 (5 bases). The germline V gene has CDR1 SGHTA and CDR2 FQGNSA. Trimming pared 3 bases from V and 0 bases from J, leaving 8 bases between. This CDR3 has 14 amino acids. CDR3 coding DNA: TGTGCCAGCAGCTTTGAGGGGTTGAACACTGAAGCTTTCTTT. Translated, it gives CASSFEGLNTEAFF.

The genes are TRBV24-1 and TRBJ2-7, with 11 bases that match TRBD1. With V trimmed by 4 bases and J by 4 bases, 5 bases remained unmatched. Germline CDR1 and CDR2: KGHDR and SFDVKD. The CDR3 extends over 15 amino acids. DNA for the CDR3: TGTGCCACCAGTGACTCCGGACAGGGGGCATACGAGCAGTACTTC. It translates to CATSDSGQGAYEQYF.

The chain combines TRBV4-3 with TRBJ1-2, with D maybe TRBD1 (5 bases). CDR3 size: 17 residues. Germline CDR1 and CDR2: LGHNA and YSLEER. V was clipped by 0 bases and J by 0 bases, with 14 bases between them. The CDR3 loop reads CASSQDRWDGANYGYTF. CDR3 nucleotides: TGCGCCAGCAGCCAAGATCGATGGGACGGTGCTAACTATGGCTACACCTTC.

The chain carries TRBV28 and TRBJ1-3; no reliable D call. The CDR3 has 14 residues. The V gene lost 4 bases and the J gene lost 2 bases, with 9 bases spanning the gap. CDR1 MDHEN and CDR2 SYDVKM come from the germline V gene. CDR3 sequence reads: CASSSAPAGNTIYF. CDR3 sequence (DNA): TGTGCCAGCAGTTCCGCGCCGGCTGGAAACACCATATATTTT. Complete variable domain (other parts from reference TRBV28 and TRBJ1-3): DVKVTQSSRYLVKRTGEKVFLECVQDMDHENMFWYRQDPGLGLRLIYFSYDVKMKEKGDIPEGYSVSREKKERFSLILESASTNQTSMYLCASSSAPAGNTIYFGEGSWLTVV.

The J gene is TRBJ2-3, the V gene TRBV10-2, with D perhaps matching TRBD2 (6 bases). Germline V gene sequence: CDR1 WSHSY, CDR2 SAAADI. This CDR3 region has 15 residues. Trimming pared 4 bases from V and 1 base from J, leaving 12 bases between. The CDR3 region is CASSGAGSRTDTQYF. The CDR3 coding sequence is TGCGCCAGCAGTGGGGCGGGGTCCCGCACAGATACGCAGTATTTT.

The CDR3 nucleotides read TGTGCCAGTAGTGCCACCGGGACACCATATATGAACACTGAAGCTTTCTTT. Encoded protein: CASSATGTPYMNTEAFF. V gene TRBV19 combines with J gene TRBJ1-1; a weak D match, TRBD1 (6 bases). V gave up 5 bases and J gave up 0 bases, with 19 bases separating them. The germline CDR1 and CDR2 sequences are LNHDA and SQIVND (reference sequence). This CDR3 is 17 amino acids long.

The chain recombines TRBV30 with TRBJ1-6, with D possibly matching TRBD1 (6 bases). The germline V and J ends were trimmed by 3 bases and 8 bases, with 17 bases remaining between them. The CDR3 has 15 amino acids. From germline, CDR1 is GTSNPN and CDR2 SVGIG (reference sequence). The CDR3, as DNA: TGTGCCTGGAGCCCGGACAGCGCCAGCTATTCACCCCTCCACTTT. It yields the protein CAWSPDSASYSPLHF.

The chain carries TRBV6-5 and TRBJ1-4; D ambiguous. The CDR3 has 14 residues. The V and J ends lost 2 bases and 6 bases respectively, with 10 bases between them. CDR1 and CDR2 from the germline V gene are MNHEY and SVGAGI. The CDR3 spells CASSYEFQDEKLFF. DNA of the CDR3: TGTGCCAGCAGTTACGAGTTTCAGGATGAAAAACTGTTTTTT.

This chain links TRBV10-3 with TRBJ1-2; 7 bases align to TRBD1. The CDR3 loop spans 16 amino acids. The germline V gene has CDR1 ENHRY and CDR2 SYGVKD. Losses at the gene ends were 1 base for V and 1 base for J; bases not matched to a gene: 6. The CDR3 loop reads CAISEFLGQHNYGYTF. The CDR3 nucleotides are TGTGCCATCAGTGAGTTTCTGGGACAGCATAACTATGGCTACACCTTC.

V gene TRBV5-1 combines with J gene TRBJ1-1, with 9 bases fitting TRBD1. CDR3 length equals 15 residues. CDR1 and CDR2 from the germline V gene are SGHRS and YFSETQ. With V trimmed by 0 bases and J by 6 bases, 6 bases remained unmatched. CDR3 nucleotides: TGCGCCAGCAGCTTGGCGGGGACAGGGCTTTCTGAAGCTTTCTTT. Translated, it gives CASSLAGTGLSEAFF.

This clone was observed a single time. The chain employs TRBV28 and TRBJ1-2, with 10 bases that match TRBD1. J lost 8 bases, V lost 5 bases, and 17 bases had no gene match. Germline lookup yields CDR1 MDHEN and CDR2 SYDVKM. CDR3 length: 17 residues. CDR3 sequence (DNA): TGTGCCAGCAGTACCCCGACAGGGGGCGAGATCGACTTCGGCTACACCTTC. Its protein product is CASSTPTGGEIDFGYTF.

This clone appeared a single time. The chain combines TRBV27 with TRBJ2-3, with D tentatively TRBD1 or TRBD2 (5 bases each). The CDR3 spans 15 residues. The V end lost 5 bases, the J end lost 2 bases, and 14 bases lay between the germline ends. Germline CDR1 and CDR2: MNHEY and SMNVEV (reference sequence). CDR3 nucleotides: TGTGCCAGCAGTCCCATGGGACGGTCCACAGATACGCAGTATTTT. Encoded protein: CASSPMGRSTDTQYF.

The rearrangement links TRBV7-2 to TRBJ1-2; D uncertain. Germline values: CDR1 SGHTA, CDR2 FQGNSA. CDR3 length: 14 residues. V was shortened by 5 bases and J by 4 bases, with 14 bases between the two germline ends. The CDR3 reads CASSPGLIFYGYTF. The CDR3 DNA reads as TGTGCCAGCAGCCCTGGACTGATCTTCTATGGCTACACCTTC. The full variable domain, with the rest looked up from reference TRBV7-2 and TRBJ1-2, is GAGVSQSPSNKVTEKGKDVELRCDPISGHTALYWYRQSLGQGLEFLIYFQGNSAPDKSGLPSDRFSAERTGGSVSTLTIQRTQQEDSAVYLCASSPGLIFYGYTFGSGTRLTVV.

The chain has TRBV19 and TRBJ2-2; D uncertain. Germline V lookup: CDR1 LNHDA, CDR2 SQIVND (reference sequence). With 3 bases removed from V and 0 bases from J, the gap between germline ends came to 8 bases. The CDR3 has 15 amino acids. The CDR3 reads CASSMSPANTGELFF. CDR3 nucleotides: TGTGCCAGTAGTATGTCTCCCGCGAACACCGGGGAGCTGTTTTTT.

This chain uses TRBV2 with TRBJ1-2; D remains ambiguous. Trimming took off 7 bases at V and 11 bases at J, with 14 bases between the two ends. CDR1 and CDR2 (germline): SNHLY, FYNNEI. The CDR3 consists of 11 residues. CDR3 in DNA: TGTGCCAGCAACCCGGCGGAAACTTACACCTTC. Translated: CASNPAETYTF. The whole variable domain, remainder taken from reference TRBV2 and TRBJ1-2, is EPEVTQTPSHQVTQMGQEVILRCVPISNHLYFYWYRQILGQKVEFLVSFYNNEISEKSEIFDDQFSVERPDGSNFTLKIRSTKLEDSAMYFCASNPAETYTFGSGTRLTVV.

This chain links TRBV7-6 with TRBJ2-1, with D perhaps TRBD1 or TRBD2 (5 bases each). V lost 0 bases, J lost 5 bases, and 11 bases lay in between. The CDR3 spans 15 residues. Germline assignment: CDR1 SGHVS and CDR2 FNYEAQ. CDR3 loop: CASSLAPGPNNEQFF. Written as DNA, the CDR3 is TGTGCCAGCAGCTTAGCGCCGGGGCCAAACAATGAGCAGTTCTTC.

In the case of this clone: Its ends do not fully match the called genes, so a read error is possible. V is TRBV9 and J is TRBJ1-5, with D possibly TRBD1 on 6 matching bases. The germline gives CDR1 SGDLS, CDR2 YYNGEE. CDR3 size: 14 residues. DNA for the CDR3: TGTGCCCGCAGCGAGGGGGGGGCGGGACAGCCCCAGCATTTT. Translation gives CARSEGGAGQPQHF.